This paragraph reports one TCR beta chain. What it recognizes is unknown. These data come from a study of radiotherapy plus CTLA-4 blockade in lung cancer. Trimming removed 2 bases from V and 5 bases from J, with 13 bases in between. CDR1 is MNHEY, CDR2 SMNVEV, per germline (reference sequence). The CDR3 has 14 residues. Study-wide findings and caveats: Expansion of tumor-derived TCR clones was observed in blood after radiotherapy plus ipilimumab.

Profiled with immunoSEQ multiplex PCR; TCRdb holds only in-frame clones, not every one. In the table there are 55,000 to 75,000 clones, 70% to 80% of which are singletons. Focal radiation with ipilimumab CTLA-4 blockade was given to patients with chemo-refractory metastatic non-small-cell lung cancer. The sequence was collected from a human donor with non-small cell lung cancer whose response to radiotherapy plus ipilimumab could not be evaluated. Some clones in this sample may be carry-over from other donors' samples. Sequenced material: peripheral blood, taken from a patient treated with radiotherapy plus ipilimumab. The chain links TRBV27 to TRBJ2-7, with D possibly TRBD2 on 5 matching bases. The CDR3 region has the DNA TGTGCCAGCAGTTTAGCCGGGCGGGTCGACGAGCAGTACTTC. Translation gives CASSLAGRVDEQYF.